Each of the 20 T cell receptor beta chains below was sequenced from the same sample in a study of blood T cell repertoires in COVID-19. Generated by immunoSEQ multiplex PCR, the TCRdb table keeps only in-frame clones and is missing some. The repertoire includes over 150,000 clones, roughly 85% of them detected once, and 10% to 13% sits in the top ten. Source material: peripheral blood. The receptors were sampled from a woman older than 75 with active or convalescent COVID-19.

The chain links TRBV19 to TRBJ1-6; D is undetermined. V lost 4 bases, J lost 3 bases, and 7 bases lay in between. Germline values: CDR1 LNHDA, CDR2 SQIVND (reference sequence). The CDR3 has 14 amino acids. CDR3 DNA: TGTGCCAGTAGTAGCCAGAACTATAATTCACCCCTCCACTTT. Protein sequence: CASSSQNYNSPLHF.

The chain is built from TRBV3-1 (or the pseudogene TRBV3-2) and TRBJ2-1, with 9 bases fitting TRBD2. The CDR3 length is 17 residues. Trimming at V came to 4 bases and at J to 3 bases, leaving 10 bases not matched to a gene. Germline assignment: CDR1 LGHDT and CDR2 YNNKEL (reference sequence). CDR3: CASSPTPPAGGYNEQFF. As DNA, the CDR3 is TGTGCCAGCAGCCCCACCCCTCCAGCGGGAGGCTACAATGAGCAGTTCTTC.

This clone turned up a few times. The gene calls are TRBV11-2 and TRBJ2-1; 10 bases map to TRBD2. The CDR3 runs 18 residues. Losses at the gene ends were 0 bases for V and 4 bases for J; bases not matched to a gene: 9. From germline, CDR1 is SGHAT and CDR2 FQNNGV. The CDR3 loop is CASSLDPRLAGDYNEQFF. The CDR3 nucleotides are TGTGCCAGCAGCTTAGATCCGAGGCTAGCGGGAGATTACAATGAGCAGTTCTTC.

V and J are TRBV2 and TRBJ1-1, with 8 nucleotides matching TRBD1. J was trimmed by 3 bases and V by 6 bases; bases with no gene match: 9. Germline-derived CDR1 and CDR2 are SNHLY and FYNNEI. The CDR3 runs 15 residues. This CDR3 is CASSLTGADDTEAFF. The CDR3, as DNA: TGTGCCAGCAGCTTGACAGGGGCGGACGACACTGAAGCTTTCTTT.

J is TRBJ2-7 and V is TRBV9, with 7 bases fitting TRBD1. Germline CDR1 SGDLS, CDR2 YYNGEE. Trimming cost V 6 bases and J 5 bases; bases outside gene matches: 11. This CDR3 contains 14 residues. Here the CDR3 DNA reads TGTGCCAGCACCCCCATCGACAGGGTCCACGAGCAGTACTTC. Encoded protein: CASTPIDRVHEQYF.

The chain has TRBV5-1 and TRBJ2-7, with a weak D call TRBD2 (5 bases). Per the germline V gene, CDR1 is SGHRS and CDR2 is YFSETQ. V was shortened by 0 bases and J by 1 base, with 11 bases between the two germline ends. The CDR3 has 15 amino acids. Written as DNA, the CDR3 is TGCGCCAGCAGCTTGGCCGGGGTTAGGTCCTACGAGCAGTACTTC. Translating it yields CASSLAGVRSYEQYF.

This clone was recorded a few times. In nucleotides, the CDR3 is TGTGCCAGCAGCCAACAGGGGGGTGAGCAGTTCTTC. Encoded protein: CASSQQGGEQFF. The chain carries TRBV7-3 and TRBJ2-1; 8 bases agree with TRBD1. The V gene's germline CDR1 is SGHTA and CDR2 FQGTGA. J lost 9 bases, V lost 5 bases, and 3 bases had no gene match. The CDR3 sequence is 12 residues long.

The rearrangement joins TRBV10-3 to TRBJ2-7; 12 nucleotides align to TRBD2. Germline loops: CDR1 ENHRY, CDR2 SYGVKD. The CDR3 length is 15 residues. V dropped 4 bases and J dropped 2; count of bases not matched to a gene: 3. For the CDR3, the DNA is TGTGCCATCAGTGGGGGACTAGCGGGCCCCTACGAGCAGTACTTC. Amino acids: CAISGGLAGPYEQYF.

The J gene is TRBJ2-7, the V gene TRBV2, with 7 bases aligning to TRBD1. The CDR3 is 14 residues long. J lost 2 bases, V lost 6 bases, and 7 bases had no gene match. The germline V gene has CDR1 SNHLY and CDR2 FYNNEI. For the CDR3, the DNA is TGTGCCAGCAGCCTCGGACAGGAGCCCTACGAGCAGTACTTC. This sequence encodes CASSLGQEPYEQYF.

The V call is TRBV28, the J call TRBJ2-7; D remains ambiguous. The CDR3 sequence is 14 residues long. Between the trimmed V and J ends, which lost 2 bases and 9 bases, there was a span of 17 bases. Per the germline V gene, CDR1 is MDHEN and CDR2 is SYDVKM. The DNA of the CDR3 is TGTGCCAGCAGTTTAGATCCATCTCGTCCGCGGCAGTACTTC. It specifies CASSLDPSRPRQYF. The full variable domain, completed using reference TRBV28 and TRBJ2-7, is DVKVTQSSRYLVKRTGEKVFLECVQDMDHENMFWYRQDPGLGLRLIYFSYDVKMKEKGDIPEGYSVSREKKERFSLILESASTNQTSMYLCASSLDPSRPRQYFGPGTRLTVT.

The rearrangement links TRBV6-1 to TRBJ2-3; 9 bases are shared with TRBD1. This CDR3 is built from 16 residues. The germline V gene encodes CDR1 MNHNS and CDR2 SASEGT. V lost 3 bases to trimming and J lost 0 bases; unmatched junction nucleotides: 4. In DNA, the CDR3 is TGTGCCAGCAGTGATACAGGGGGCGCGAGCACAGATACGCAGTATTTT. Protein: CASSDTGGASTDTQYF.

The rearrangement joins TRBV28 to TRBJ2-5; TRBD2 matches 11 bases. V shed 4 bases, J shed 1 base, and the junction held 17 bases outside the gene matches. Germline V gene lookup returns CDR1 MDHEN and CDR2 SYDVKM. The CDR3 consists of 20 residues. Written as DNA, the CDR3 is TGTGCCAGCAGTTCTCATCGAACACGAGGACTAGCGGGCCTCCAAGAGACCCAGTACTTC. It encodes CASSSHRTRGLAGLQETQYF.

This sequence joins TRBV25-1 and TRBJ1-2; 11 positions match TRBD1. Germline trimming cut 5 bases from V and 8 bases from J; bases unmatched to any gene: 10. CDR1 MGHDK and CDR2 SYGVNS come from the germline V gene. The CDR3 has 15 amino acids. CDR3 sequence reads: CASSKPGQGVEGYTF. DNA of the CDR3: TGTGCCAGCAGTAAACCGGGACAGGGGGTAGAGGGCTACACCTTC.

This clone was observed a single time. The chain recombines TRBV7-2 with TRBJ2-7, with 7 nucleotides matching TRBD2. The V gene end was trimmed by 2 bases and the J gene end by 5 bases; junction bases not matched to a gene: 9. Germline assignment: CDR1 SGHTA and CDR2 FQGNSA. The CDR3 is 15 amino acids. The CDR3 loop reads CASSLSSGRFDEQYF. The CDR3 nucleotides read TGTGCCAGCAGCTTATCTTCCGGGAGGTTCGACGAGCAGTACTTC.

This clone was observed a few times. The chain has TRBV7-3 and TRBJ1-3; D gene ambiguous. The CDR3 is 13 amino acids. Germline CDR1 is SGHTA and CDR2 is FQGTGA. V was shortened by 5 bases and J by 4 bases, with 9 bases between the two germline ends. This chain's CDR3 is CASSAGSGNTIYF. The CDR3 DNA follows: TGTGCCAGCAGCGCGGGGTCCGGAAACACCATATATTTT.

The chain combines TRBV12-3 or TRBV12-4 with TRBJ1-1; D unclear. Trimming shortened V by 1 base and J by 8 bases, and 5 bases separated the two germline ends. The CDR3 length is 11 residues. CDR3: CASSLGGEAFF. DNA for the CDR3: TGTGCCAGCAGTTTAGGAGGAGAAGCTTTCTTT.

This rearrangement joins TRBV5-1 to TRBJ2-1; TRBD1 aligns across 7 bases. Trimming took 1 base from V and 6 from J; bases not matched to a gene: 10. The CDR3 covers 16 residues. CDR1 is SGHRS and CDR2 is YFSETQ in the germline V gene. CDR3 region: CASSLYLTGPLNEQFF. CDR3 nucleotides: TGCGCCAGCAGCTTGTATTTGACAGGGCCCCTCAATGAGCAGTTCTTC.

The CDR3 reads CASSLEPSNTEAFF. CDR3 bases: TGTGCCAGCAGCTTGGAGCCATCGAACACTGAAGCTTTCTTT. This chain uses TRBV5-4 with TRBJ1-1; no firm D call. Trimming removed 0 bases from V and 1 base from J, with 7 bases in between. Germline V gene sequence: CDR1 SGHNT, CDR2 YYREEE (reference sequence). The CDR3 is 14 residues long.

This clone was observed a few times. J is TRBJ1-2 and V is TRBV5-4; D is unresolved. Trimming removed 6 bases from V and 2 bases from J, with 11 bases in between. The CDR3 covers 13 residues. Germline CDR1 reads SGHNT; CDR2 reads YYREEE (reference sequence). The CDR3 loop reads CASTQRLNYGYTF. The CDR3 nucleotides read TGTGCCAGCACCCAGAGGTTGAACTATGGCTACACCTTC.

The CDR3, as DNA: TGCGCCAGCAGCTTACAGGGGGGGATGAACACTGAAGCTTTCTTT. The encoded protein is CASSLQGGMNTEAFF. The chain recombines TRBV5-1 with TRBJ1-1; 8 bases match TRBD1. Germline lookup yields CDR1 SGHRS and CDR2 YFSETQ. The CDR3 loop spans 15 amino acids. Trimming took 2 bases from V and 0 from J; bases not matched to a gene: 3. The full variable domain, rest sourced from reference TRBV5-1 and TRBJ1-1, is KAGVTQTPRYLIKTRGQQVTLSCSPISGHRSVSWYQQTPGQGLQFLFEYFSETQRNKGNFPGRFSGRQFSNSRSEMNVSTLELGDSALYLCASSLQGGMNTEAFFGQGTRLTVV.